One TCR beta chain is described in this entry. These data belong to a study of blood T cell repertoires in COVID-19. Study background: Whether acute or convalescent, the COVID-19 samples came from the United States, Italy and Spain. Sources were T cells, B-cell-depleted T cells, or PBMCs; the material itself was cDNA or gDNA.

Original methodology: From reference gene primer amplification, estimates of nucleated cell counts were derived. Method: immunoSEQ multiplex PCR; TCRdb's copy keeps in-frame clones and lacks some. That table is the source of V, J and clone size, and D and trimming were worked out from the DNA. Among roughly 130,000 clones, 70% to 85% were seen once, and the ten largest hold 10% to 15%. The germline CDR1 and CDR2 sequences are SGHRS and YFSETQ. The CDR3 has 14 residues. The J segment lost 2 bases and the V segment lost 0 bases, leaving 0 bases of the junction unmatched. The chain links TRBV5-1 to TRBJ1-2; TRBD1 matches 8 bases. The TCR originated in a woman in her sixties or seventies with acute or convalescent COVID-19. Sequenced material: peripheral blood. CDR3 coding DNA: TGCGCCAGCAGCTTGGGGGACAGGAACTATGGCTACACCTTC. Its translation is CASSLGDRNYGYTF.